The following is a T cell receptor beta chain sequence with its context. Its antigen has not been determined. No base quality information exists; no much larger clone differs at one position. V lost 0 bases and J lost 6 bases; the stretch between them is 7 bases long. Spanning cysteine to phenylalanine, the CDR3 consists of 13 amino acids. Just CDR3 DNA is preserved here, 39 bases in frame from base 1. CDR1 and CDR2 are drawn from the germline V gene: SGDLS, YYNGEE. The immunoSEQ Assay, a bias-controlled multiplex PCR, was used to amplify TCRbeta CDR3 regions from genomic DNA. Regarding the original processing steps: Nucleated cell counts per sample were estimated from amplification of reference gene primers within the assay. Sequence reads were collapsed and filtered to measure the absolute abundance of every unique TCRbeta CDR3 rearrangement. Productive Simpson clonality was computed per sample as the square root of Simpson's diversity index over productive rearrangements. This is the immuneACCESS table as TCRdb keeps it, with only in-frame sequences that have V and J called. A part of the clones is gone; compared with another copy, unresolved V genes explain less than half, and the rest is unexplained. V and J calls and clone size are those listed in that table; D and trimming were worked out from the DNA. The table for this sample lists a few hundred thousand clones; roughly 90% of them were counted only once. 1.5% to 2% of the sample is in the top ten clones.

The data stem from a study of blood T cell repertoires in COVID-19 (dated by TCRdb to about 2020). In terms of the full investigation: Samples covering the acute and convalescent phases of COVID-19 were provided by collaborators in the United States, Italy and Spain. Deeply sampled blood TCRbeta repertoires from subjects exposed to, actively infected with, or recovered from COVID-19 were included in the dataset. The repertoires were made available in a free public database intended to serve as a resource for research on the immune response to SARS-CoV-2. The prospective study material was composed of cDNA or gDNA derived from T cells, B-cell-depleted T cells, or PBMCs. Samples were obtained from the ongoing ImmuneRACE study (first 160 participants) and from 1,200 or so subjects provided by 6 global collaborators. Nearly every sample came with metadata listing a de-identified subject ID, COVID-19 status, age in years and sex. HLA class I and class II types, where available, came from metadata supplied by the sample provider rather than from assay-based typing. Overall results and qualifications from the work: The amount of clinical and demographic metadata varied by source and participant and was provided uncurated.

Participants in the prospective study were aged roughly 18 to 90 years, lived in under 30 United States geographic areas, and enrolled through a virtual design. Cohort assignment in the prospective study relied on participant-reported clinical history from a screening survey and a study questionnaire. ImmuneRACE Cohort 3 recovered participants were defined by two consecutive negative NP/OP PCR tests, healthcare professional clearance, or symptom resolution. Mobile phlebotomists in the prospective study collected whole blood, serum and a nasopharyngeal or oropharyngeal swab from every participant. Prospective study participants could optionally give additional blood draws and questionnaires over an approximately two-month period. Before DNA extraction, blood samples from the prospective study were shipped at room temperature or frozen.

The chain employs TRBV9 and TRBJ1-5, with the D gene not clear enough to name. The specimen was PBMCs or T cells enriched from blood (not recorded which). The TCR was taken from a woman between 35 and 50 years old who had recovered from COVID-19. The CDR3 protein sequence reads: CASSVGPVQPQHF. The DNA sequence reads TGTGCCAGCAGCGTAGGGCCAGTTCAGCCCCAGCATTTT.